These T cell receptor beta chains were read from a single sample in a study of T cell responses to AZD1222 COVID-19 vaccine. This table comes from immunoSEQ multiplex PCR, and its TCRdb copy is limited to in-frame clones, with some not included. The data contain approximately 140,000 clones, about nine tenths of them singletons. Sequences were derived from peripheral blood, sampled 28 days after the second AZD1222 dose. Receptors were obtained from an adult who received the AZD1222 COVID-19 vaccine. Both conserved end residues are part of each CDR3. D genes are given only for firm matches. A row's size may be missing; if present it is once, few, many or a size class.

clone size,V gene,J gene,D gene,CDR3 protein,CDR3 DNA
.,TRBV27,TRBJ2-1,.,CASSLMRGNNEQFF,TGTGCCAGCAGTTTAATGAGGGGGAACAATGAGCAGTTCTTC
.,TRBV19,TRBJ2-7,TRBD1,CASSAGQEPTVRQYF,TGTGCCAGTAGTGCCGGACAGGAGCCGACGGTGAGGCAGTACTTC
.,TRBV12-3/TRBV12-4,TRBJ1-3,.,CASNLGLGGTIYF,TGTGCCAGCAACCTTGGGCTAGGGGGCACCATATATTTT
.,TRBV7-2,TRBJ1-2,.,CASSLGPTANYGYTF,TGTGCCAGCAGCCTGGGACCGACAGCTAACTATGGCTACACCTTC
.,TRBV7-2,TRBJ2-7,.,CASSLERYEQYF,TGTGCCAGCAGCTTAGAACGATACGAGCAGTACTTC
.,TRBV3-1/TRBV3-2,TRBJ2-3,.,CASSQGGADTQYF,TGTGCCAGCAGCCAAGGGGGCGCAGATACGCAGTATTTT
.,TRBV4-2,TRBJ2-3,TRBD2,CASSQPPAGVQDTQYF,TGTGCCAGCAGCCAGCCACCAGCGGGGGTGCAGGATACGCAGTATTTT
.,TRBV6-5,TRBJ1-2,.,CASSYSGGRDYGYTF,TGTGCCAGCAGTTACTCCGGGGGGCGAGACTATGGCTACACCTTC
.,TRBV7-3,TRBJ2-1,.,CASSSYIRNEQFF,TGTGCCAGCAGCTCGTACATTCGCAATGAGCAGTTCTTC
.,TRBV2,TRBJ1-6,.,CASSVVRQTNSPLHF,TGTGCCAGCAGTGTGGTTCGACAAACTAATTCACCCCTCCACTTT
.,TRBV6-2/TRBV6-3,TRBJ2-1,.,CASSFNPLGWQFF,TGTGCCAGCAGTTTCAACCCCCTGGGGTGGCAGTTCTTC
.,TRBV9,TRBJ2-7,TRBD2,CASSDPRQGETSGSSGDGNEQYF,TGTGCCAGCAGCGATCCGAGACAGGGAGAGACTAGCGGGAGCTCGGGGGATGGGAACGAGCAGTACTTC
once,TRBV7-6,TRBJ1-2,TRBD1,CASSLGDRGPGYTF,TGTGCCAGCAGCTTAGGGGACAGGGGGCCTGGCTACACCTTC
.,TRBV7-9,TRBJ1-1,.,CASSLGRTEAFF,TGTGCCAGCAGCTTAGGTCGAACTGAAGCTTTCTTT
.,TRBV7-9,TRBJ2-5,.,CASSLAAYQETQYF,TGTGCCAGCAGCTTAGCAGCCTACCAAGAGACCCAGTACTTC
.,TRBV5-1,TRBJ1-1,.,CASSLSRGTEAFF,TGCGCCAGCAGCTTGAGTAGGGGCACTGAAGCTTTCTTT
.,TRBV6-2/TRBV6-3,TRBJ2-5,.,CASSYADKQETQYF,TGTGCCAGCAGTTACGCGGACAAGCAAGAGACCCAGTACTTC